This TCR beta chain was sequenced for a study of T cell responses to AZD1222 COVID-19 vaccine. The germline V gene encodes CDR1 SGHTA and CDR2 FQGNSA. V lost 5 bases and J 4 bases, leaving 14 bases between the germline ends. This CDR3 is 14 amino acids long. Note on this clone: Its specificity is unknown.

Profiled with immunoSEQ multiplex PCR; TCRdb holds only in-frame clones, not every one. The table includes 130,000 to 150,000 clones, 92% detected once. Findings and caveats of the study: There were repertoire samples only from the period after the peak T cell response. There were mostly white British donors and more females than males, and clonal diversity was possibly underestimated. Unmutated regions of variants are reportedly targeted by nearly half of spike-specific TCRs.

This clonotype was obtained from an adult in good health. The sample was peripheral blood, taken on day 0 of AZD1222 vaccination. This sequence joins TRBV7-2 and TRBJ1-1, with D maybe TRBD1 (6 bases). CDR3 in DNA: TGTGCCAGCAGCACGCAGGGGTTTGGCACTGAAGCTTTCTTT. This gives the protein CASSTQGFGTEAFF.